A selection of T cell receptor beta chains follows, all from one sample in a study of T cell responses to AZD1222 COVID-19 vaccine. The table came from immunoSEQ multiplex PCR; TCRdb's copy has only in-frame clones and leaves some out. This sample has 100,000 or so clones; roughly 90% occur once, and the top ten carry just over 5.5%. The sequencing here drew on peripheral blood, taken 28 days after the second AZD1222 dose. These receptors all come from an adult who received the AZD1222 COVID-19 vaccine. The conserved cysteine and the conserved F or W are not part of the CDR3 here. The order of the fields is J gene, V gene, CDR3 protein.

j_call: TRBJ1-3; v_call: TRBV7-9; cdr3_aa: ASSSLDEKGLNTIY
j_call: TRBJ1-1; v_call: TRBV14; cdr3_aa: ASSLNQAGTEAF
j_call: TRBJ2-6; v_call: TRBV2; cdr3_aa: ASSRQGRGSGANVLT
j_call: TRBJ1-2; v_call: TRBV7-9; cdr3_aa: ASSSQGAEGYGYT
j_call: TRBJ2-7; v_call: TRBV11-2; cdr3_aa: ASRWKGYVGSGEQY
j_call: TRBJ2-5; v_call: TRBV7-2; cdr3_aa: ASSRNSIQETQY
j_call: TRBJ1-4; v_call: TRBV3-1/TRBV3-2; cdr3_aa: ASSPDRGPLYEKLF
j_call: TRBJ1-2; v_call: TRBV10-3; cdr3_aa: AISDSTNYGYT
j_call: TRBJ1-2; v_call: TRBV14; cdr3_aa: ASSQERTGVGYT
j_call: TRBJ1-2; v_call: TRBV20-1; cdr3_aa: SASQGGGFYGYT
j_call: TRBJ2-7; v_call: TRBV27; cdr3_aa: ASSLMGQVLYEQY
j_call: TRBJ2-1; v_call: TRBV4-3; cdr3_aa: ASSQDSRGRGSSYNEQF
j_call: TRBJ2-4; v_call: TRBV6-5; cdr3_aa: ASSLAPKNIQY
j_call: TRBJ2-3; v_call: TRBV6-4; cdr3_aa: ASSGGGPTDTQY
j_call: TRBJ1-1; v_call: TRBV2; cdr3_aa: ASSEGRATEAF
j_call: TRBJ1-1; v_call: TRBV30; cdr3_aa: AWSVLGGSEAF
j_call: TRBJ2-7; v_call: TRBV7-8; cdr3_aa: ASSSPLARSSYEQY
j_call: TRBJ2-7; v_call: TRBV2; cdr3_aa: ASIPGDSYEQY
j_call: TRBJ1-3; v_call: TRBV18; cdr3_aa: ASSPGRGPGNTIY
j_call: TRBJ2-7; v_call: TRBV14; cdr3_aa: ASSPGQGLIYEQY
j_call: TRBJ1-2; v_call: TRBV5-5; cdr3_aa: ASSSPGGNHYGYT
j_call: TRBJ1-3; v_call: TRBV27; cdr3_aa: ASSLQGLSGNTIY
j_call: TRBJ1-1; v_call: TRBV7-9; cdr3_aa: ASSSLSSNTEAF
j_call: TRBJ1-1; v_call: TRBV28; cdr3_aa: ASTRLGGNTEAF
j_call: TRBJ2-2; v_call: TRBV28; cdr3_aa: ASSGVGGELF
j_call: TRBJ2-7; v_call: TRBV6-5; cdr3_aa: ASSRDRLSYEQY
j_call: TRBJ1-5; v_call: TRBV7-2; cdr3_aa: ASSLDPGGGQPQH
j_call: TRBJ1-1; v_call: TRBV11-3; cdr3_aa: ASSLMAGRVTEAF
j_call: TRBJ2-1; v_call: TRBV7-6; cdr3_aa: ASSSLAGGDEQF
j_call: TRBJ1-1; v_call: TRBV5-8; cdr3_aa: AIPGSSGFTRKNTEAF
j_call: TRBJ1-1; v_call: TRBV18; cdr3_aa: ASSDRGGITEAF
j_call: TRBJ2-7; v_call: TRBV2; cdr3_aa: ASSEEYYEQY
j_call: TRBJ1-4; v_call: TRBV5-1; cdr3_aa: ASSLEASGASGLF
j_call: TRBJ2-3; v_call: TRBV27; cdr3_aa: ASHPPGQRGGKDTQY
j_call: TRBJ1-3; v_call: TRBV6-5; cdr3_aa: ASSPGTLGGNTIY
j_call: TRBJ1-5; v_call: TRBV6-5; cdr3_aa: ASSFRDRGEPQH
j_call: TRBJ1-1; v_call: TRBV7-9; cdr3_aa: ASSLLSVGGLNTEAF
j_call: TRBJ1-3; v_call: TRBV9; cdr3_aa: ASSVSGSSSGNTIY
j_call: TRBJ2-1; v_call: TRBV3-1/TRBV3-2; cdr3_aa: ASSRAGRGYYNEQF
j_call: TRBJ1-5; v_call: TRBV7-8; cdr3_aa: ASSFSGPQH
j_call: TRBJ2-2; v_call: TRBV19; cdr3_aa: ASSIDRTGTVLKLF